This is a list of T cell receptor beta chains from one sample in a study of blood T cell repertoires in COVID-19. Only in-frame clones appear in the TCRdb table, and some are missing; sequencing was by immunoSEQ multiplex PCR. The sample has approximately 210,000 clones, 83% seen once. Sequenced material: peripheral blood. These TCRs come from a woman aged 40 to 50 with active or convalescent COVID-19. Both conserved end residues are part of each CDR3. The D gene is left open where the match is weak. Size is omitted from some rows. Given values are once, few, many or a class for expanded clones.

d_call	clone_size	v_call	j_call	cdr3_nt	cdr3_aa
TRBD2	few	TRBV6-5	TRBJ2-7	TGTGCCAGCAAATACATAGCGGGGGACTCCTACGAGCAGTACTTC	CASKYIAGDSYEQYF
-	-	TRBV5-6	TRBJ1-2	TGTGCCAGCAGCTTGGGTGCAGACTATGGCTACACCTTC	CASSLGADYGYTF
TRBD1	once	TRBV4-2	TRBJ1-4	TGTGCCAGCAGCTCTTCAATTATAGACAGGGGCCCAGAAAAACTGTTTTTT	CASSSSIIDRGPEKLFF
-	-	TRBV20-1	TRBJ1-1	TGCAGTGCTATGGGAACAGGGGAAGCTTTCTTT	CSAMGTGEAFF
TRBD2	-	TRBV11-3	TRBJ2-1	TGTGCCAGCAGCGATCGGACTAGCGACCATGAGCAGTTCTTC	CASSDRTSDHEQFF
-	-	TRBV19	TRBJ1-1	TGTGCCAGTAGTATAGGCAGATTGAACACTGAAGCTTTCTTT	CASSIGRLNTEAFF
-	few	TRBV7-9	TRBJ2-1	TGTGCCAGCAGTCTCGACTTGTACAATGAGCAGTTCTTC	CASSLDLYNEQFF
TRBD1	once	TRBV28	TRBJ2-3	TGTGCCAGCAGCTTAACAGGGGGGATAGGCACAGATACGCAGTATTTT	CASSLTGGIGTDTQYF
-	-	TRBV30	TRBJ2-2	TGTGCCTGGACCCAATCACCGGGGGCCGGGGAGCTGTTTTTT	CAWTQSPGAGELFF
-	-	TRBV7-9	TRBJ1-1	TGTGCCAGCAGCTTGGGGGCATCTGATGAAGCTTTCTTT	CASSLGASDEAFF
-	-	TRBV24-1	TRBJ2-3	TGTGCCACCAGTGATACGGGACTCACAGATACGCAGTATTTT	CATSDTGLTDTQYF
TRBD1	once	TRBV3-1/TRBV3-2	TRBJ1-1	TGTGCCAGCAGCCATGGACAGGGGGGTTCGGAAGCTTTCTTT	CASSHGQGGSEAFF
TRBD1	-	TRBV19	TRBJ1-5	TGTGCCAGTAGCCAGGACAGGGTAGGTCAGCCCCAGCATTTT	CASSQDRVGQPQHF
-	-	TRBV7-9	TRBJ1-4	TGTGCCAGCAGCTCTCCCACAGATGAAAAACTGTTTTTT	CASSSPTDEKLFF
TRBD1	-	TRBV5-1	TRBJ1-1	TGCGCCAGCAGCTTGATACGTCAGGGGGACACTGAAGCTTTCTTT	CASSLIRQGDTEAFF
-	-	TRBV3-1/TRBV3-2	TRBJ1-3	TGTGCCAGCAGCCCGGACTCCTCTGGAAACACCATATATTTT	CASSPDSSGNTIYF
-	-	TRBV24-1	TRBJ1-2	TGTGCCACCAGTGATCATAACCCCCGGGGCTATGGCTACACCTTC	CATSDHNPRGYGYTF
TRBD1	-	TRBV5-4	TRBJ1-6	TGTGCCAGCACCCCCAATCCCGGGACAGGGAACTCACCCCTCCACTTT	CASTPNPGTGNSPLHF
TRBD2	-	TRBV5-4	TRBJ2-3	TGTGCCAGCAGCTCGTCGGTTAGCGGGAAAGGCACAGATACGCAGTATTTT	CASSSSVSGKGTDTQYF
TRBD2	-	TRBV2	TRBJ2-5	TGTGCCAGCCCGACGGGACTAGCGTCACAAGAGACCCAGTACTTC	CASPTGLASQETQYF
TRBD1	-	TRBV30	TRBJ2-7	TGTGCCTGGAGTCGGACAGGGGGCGCAGGGAGGTACGAGCAGTACTTC	CAWSRTGGAGRYEQYF
TRBD1	-	TRBV15	TRBJ1-1	TGTGCCACCAGCAGAGGCCGAGGACAGGGCTGGGGGACTGAAGCTTTCTTT	CATSRGRGQGWGTEAFF
TRBD1	once	TRBV19	TRBJ1-6	TGTGCCAGTAGTAAAACAGGGGCAGGTCGTAATTCACCCCTCCACTTT	CASSKTGAGRNSPLHF
-	-	TRBV6-6	TRBJ2-5	TGTGCCAGCAGTTACGGGGAGACTGCGGAGACCCAGTACTTC	CASSYGETAETQYF
-	-	TRBV24-1	TRBJ1-6	TGTGCCACCAGGAGGGGGTCCTATAATTCACCCCTCCACTTT	CATRRGSYNSPLHF
TRBD1	-	TRBV24-1	TRBJ1-2	TGTGCCACCAGTGACACCGACAGGGATGGCTACACCTTC	CATSDTDRDGYTF
TRBD2	-	TRBV4-2	TRBJ2-1	TGTGCCAGCAGTCAGACTAGCGGGAGTTACAATGAGCAGTTCTTC	CASSQTSGSYNEQFF
-	-	TRBV6-5	TRBJ1-2	TGTGCCAGCACTAGGAAGGGGTCTTATGGCTACACCTTC	CASTRKGSYGYTF
TRBD2	-	TRBV5-1	TRBJ2-1	TGCGCCAGCAGTGGTCTAGCGGGATTAGGTCGCAATGAGCAGTTCTTC	CASSGLAGLGRNEQFF
-	-	TRBV5-6	TRBJ1-2	TGTGCCAGCAGCCGACGGGGGGGCCTCTCAAACTATGGCTACACCTTC	CASSRRGGLSNYGYTF
-	-	TRBV6-6	TRBJ2-3	TGTGCCAGCAGCCCCACCACGGAGGGCTCAGATACGCAGTATTTT	CASSPTTEGSDTQYF
TRBD1	-	TRBV2	TRBJ1-5	TGTGCCAGCAGTGGTAGGCAGGGGGATCAGCCCCAGCATTTT	CASSGRQGDQPQHF
-	-	TRBV24-1	TRBJ2-7	TGTGCCACCGACGGTCGGCAGGGGCCCTACGAGCAGTACTTC	CATDGRQGPYEQYF
-	-	TRBV7-2	TRBJ2-2	TGTGCCAGCCGGTATGGCGGGGGCTCAACCGGGGAGCTGTTTTTT	CASRYGGGSTGELFF
-	-	TRBV30	TRBJ1-2	TGTGCCTGGAGTTTGTCTGGGAGCTATGGCTACACCTTC	CAWSLSGSYGYTF
-	-	TRBV12-3/TRBV12-4	TRBJ2-7	TGTGCCAGCAGTCTAAAACAGGGCCACGAGCAGTACTTC	CASSLKQGHEQYF
-	-	TRBV14	TRBJ2-4	TGTGCCAGCAGCCCGTCAAGAACAGGGATACTAGCCAAAAACATTCAGTACTTC	CASSPSRTGILAKNIQYF
-	-	TRBV6-1	TRBJ2-7	TGTGCCAGCAGTGAAGAACCGAACGGCTCCTACGAGCAGTACTTC	CASSEEPNGSYEQYF
TRBD1	-	TRBV19	TRBJ1-5	TGTGCCAGTAGTCCGGGGACAGATCAGCCCCAGCATTTT	CASSPGTDQPQHF
-	-	TRBV6-5	TRBJ1-2	TGTGCCAGCAGTTACGAAGGGGATGGCTATGGCTACACCTTC	CASSYEGDGYGYTF
-	-	TRBV11-3	TRBJ1-1	TGTGCCAGCAGCTTAAACAGGGCCACTGAAGCTTTCTTT	CASSLNRATEAFF
-	few	TRBV10-2	TRBJ1-1	TGCGCCAGCAGTGGGCAGTTGAACACTGAAGCTTTCTTT	CASSGQLNTEAFF
TRBD1	once	TRBV19	TRBJ1-2	TGTGCCAGTAGGCCAGGGGGCGGTGACTATGGCTACACCTTC	CASRPGGGDYGYTF
TRBD2	-	TRBV13	TRBJ2-5	TGTGCCAGCAGCTTAGCCAGCGGGGGGGCCCGGCAAGAGACCCAGTACTTC	CASSLASGGARQETQYF
TRBD1	few	TRBV9	TRBJ1-3	TGTGCCAGCAGCTGGCCTGAACAGGGGGAGCCTGGAAACACCATATATTTT	CASSWPEQGEPGNTIYF
-	-	TRBV5-4	TRBJ1-5	TGTGCCAGCAGCTTAGAGGATCAGCCCCAGCATTTT	CASSLEDQPQHF
-	-	TRBV14	TRBJ2-7	TGTGCCAGCAGCCATCTTATCTACGAGCAGTACTTC	CASSHLIYEQYF
TRBD1	-	TRBV4-1	TRBJ2-7	TGCGCCAGCAGCTCGACAGGGTTTCAGGCCTACGAGCAGTACTTC	CASSSTGFQAYEQYF
-	-	TRBV27	TRBJ1-4	TGTGCCAGCAGTTTGCAGGGGCGCAATAATGAAAAACTGTTTTTT	CASSLQGRNNEKLFF
-	once	TRBV10-1	TRBJ2-7	TGCGCCAGCAGTCCGGGAATAGCCTACGAGCAGTACTTC	CASSPGIAYEQYF
TRBD1	-	TRBV29-1	TRBJ2-7	TGCAGCGTTGAAGATGGGACAGGGAGTTACGAGCAGTACTTC	CSVEDGTGSYEQYF
-	few	TRBV19	TRBJ1-4	TGTGCCAGTAGTCCCGCGACTAAGTCAACTAATGAAAAACTGTTTTTT	CASSPATKSTNEKLFF
-	-	TRBV20-1	TRBJ2-1	TGCAGTGCTAGTCGGTCCTACAATGAGCAGTTCTTC	CSASRSYNEQFF
-	-	TRBV7-2	TRBJ2-7	TGTGCCAGCAGCCCCCCCCTCTCCTACGAGCAGTACTTC	CASSPPLSYEQYF
-	once	TRBV7-3	TRBJ2-7	TGTGCCAGCAGCTCACAAGGAGGGGCCTCCTACGAGCAGTACTTC	CASSSQGGASYEQYF
-	-	TRBV30	TRBJ1-2	TGTGCCTGGGTATCCGGGATGGGTTCTAATGGCTACACCTTC	CAWVSGMGSNGYTF